This TCR beta chain derives from a study of cytomegalovirus exposure and HLA in healthy donors (dated by TCRdb to about 2017). As for the study more broadly: According to a later analysis, one platform produced both the roughly 130 validation repertoires and the approximately 660 repertoires of the first cohort. The study was designed to test whether signatures of past pathogen exposure could be identified by cataloging public T cell receptors. Besides the first cohort of roughly 660 subjects, a separate validation cohort made up of roughly 130 different subjects was used. High-throughput TCR immunosequencing, statistical association of individual TCRs with disease status, and machine learning were combined to predict cytomegalovirus infection status. Broader findings and caveats from the paper: Most TCR sequences were observed very rarely across donors, whereas some public TCRs were present in many individuals. In vitro tests confirmed that a few of the cytomegalovirus-associated TCR beta chains recognize cytomegalovirus antigens. A later analysis had no HLA typing for the validation cohort, so co-occurrence there was scored across all 110 or so repertoires. The study listed 150 to 200 TCR beta chains as associated with cytomegalovirus. The classifier was reported to diagnose cytomegalovirus status with high specificity and sensitivity in both the original cohort and the validation cohort. In a later analysis, TCRs clustered in the first cohort were found to also tend to co-occur in the 110 or so validation repertoires, with over 90% of cluster scores above 0. The authors suggested that the approach could potentially be extended to other disease states and immunological phenotypes.

Separate from the roughly 700-subject first cohort, the validation cohort of 95 to 150 subjects was the group to which the donors belonged. Trimming accounts for 2 bases at V and 6 bases at J, while the number of junction bases matched to no gene is 10. Via the germline V gene, CDR1 is SGHRS and CDR2 YFSETQ. From cysteine to phenylalanine, the CDR3 is 15 amino acids long. The retained sequence is limited to the CDR3, 45 bases, with the frame set at the first base. As concerns this clone: Its specific antigen is unknown. A read error likely explains this, since a far larger clone differs by one base.

Library generation was performed with the immunoSEQ multiplex PCR assay. The authors' pipeline ran thus. A statistical classification framework was built to diagnose cytomegalovirus status from the catalog of TCR beta chain sequences. TCRdb carries this immuneACCESS record with in-frame sequences only. Its versions omit some clonotypes, under half of them owing to an unresolved V gene in the studies checked, with the rest unexplained. D and trimming were read from the DNA, whereas the V and J calls and clone size are those reported in that table. The sample yields tens of thousands of clones; roughly nine tenths were counted once. Of the sample, about 8.8% falls within the top ten clones.

Sequenced: PBMCs. The chain was built from TRBV5-1 and TRBJ1-2; 7 junctional bases match TRBD1. The clonotype comes from a young woman in good health and CMV-seropositive. The CDR3 protein sequence reads: CASSFTAGGWNGYTF. The DNA sequence is as follows: TGCGCCAGCAGCTTTACGGCAGGGGGGTGGAATGGCTACACCTTC.